Listed here are 29 T cell receptor beta chains from one sample, sequenced in a study of control samples from healthy donors and cancer patients. Sequencing used immunoSEQ multiplex PCR; TCRdb keeps in-frame clones, though not all of them. There are 130,000 or so clones in the sample; about nine tenths occur only once, and about 2.3% lies in the top ten. Sequenced sample: blood. The receptors come from a man in his forties in good health.

The chain has TRBV13 and TRBJ1-2; 7 nucleotides agree with TRBD1. The germline gives CDR1 PRHDT, CDR2 FYEKMQ (reference sequence). With V trimmed by 0 bases and J by 7 bases, 5 bases remained unmatched. CDR3 length equals 14 residues. The CDR3 protein is CASSLGQGSRGYTF. The CDR3 nucleotides read TGTGCCAGCAGCTTAGGACAGGGGTCGCGTGGCTACACCTTC. The full variable domain, completed using reference TRBV13 and TRBJ1-2, is AAGVIQSPRHLIKEKRETATLKCYPIPRHDTVYWYQQGPGQDPQFLISFYEKMQSDKGSIPDRFSAQQFSDYHSELNMSSLELGDSALYFCASSLGQGSRGYTFGSGTRLTVV.

This chain connects TRBV20-1 to TRBJ1-6, with D perhaps TRBD1 (5 bases). CDR3 length equals 15 residues. V lost 3 bases, J lost 0 bases, and 9 bases lay in between. CDR1 DFQATT and CDR2 SNEGSKA come from the germline V gene (reference sequence). The CDR3 DNA reads as TGCAGTGCTAGTAAGGGGAACTCCTATAATTCACCCCTCCACTTT. Translating it yields CSASKGNSYNSPLHF.

The J gene is TRBJ2-5, the V gene TRBV7-9; D remains ambiguous. V lost 2 bases, J lost 5 bases, and 15 bases lay in between. Germline V gene sequence: CDR1 SEHNR, CDR2 FQNEAQ (reference sequence). CDR3 length: 15 amino acids. CDR3 bases: TGTGCCAGCAGCTTAACGTGGGCAAGGAATGAGACCCAGTACTTC. Translation gives CASSLTWARNETQYF.

This chain connects TRBV29-1 to TRBJ2-3; D might be TRBD1 or TRBD2, each matching 5 bases. The CDR3 runs 17 residues. Germline lookup yields CDR1 SQVTM and CDR2 ANQGSEA. The V and J ends lost 4 bases and 0 bases respectively, with 20 bases between them. The CDR3 loop is CSVGGGRGTSSTDTQYF. The DNA of the CDR3 is TGCAGCGTTGGAGGAGGCCGAGGGACCTCTAGCACAGATACGCAGTATTTT.

The V gene is TRBV5-1, the J gene TRBJ1-1; D may be TRBD1 (6 bases). Trimming removed 3 bases at V and 3 bases at J, with 12 bases between. This CDR3 region has 14 residues. Germline CDR1 SGHRS, CDR2 YFSETQ. CDR3 in DNA: TGCGCCAGCAGCTACGGGGGCTCGGACACTGAAGCTTTCTTT. It specifies CASSYGGSDTEAFF.

The chain is built from TRBV11-2 and TRBJ2-5; 8 bases fit TRBD2. The CDR3 has 15 residues. Germline lookup yields CDR1 SGHAT and CDR2 FQNNGV. Trimming at V came to 0 bases and at J to 2 bases, leaving 2 bases not matched to a gene. The CDR3 spells CASSLDRGGQETQYF. In nucleotides, the CDR3 is TGTGCCAGCAGCTTAGATCGGGGGGGACAAGAGACCCAGTACTTC.

A word on this clone: This CDR3 is also generated by other DNA sequences in the sample. V gene TRBV18 combines with J gene TRBJ2-5, with unresolved D. The CDR3 has 13 residues. V gave up 0 bases and J gave up 1 base, with 3 bases separating them. Germline V CDR1 and CDR2: KGHSH, LQKENI. CDR3 in DNA: TGTGCCAGCTCACCACCAAGCCAAGAGACCCAGTACTTC. Translating gives CASSPPSQETQYF.

The rearrangement links TRBV7-2 to TRBJ2-3; the D is unclear. The CDR3 sequence is 14 residues long. V was pared by 2 bases and J by 4 bases, with 10 bases between. In germline, CDR1 is SGHTA, CDR2 FQGNSA. The CDR3 DNA follows: TGTGCCAGCAGCTTAATGTCCAGACCAGATACGCAGTATTTT. Translation gives CASSLMSRPDTQYF.

The chain is built from TRBV5-1 and TRBJ1-6, with TRBD1 as a possible D gene (6 bases). Between the trimmed V and J ends, which lost 4 bases and 6 bases, there was a span of 14 bases. CDR1 and CDR2 (germline): SGHRS, YFSETQ. The CDR3 sequence is 15 residues long. The CDR3 sequence: CASSLIQGTNSPLHF. The CDR3 bases are TGCGCCAGCAGCCTCATTCAGGGGACTAATTCACCCCTCCACTTT.

The V call is TRBV28, the J call TRBJ1-5; D is uncertain. This CDR3 comprises 12 residues. Germline lookup yields CDR1 MDHEN and CDR2 SYDVKM. V was clipped by 1 base and J by 7 bases, with 5 bases between them. CDR3 region: CASSLSGQPQHF. CDR3 nucleotides: TGTGCCAGCAGTTTATCTGGGCAGCCCCAGCATTTT.

The CDR3 region has the DNA TGTGCCACCAGAGAAGGGACTAGCGGGAGAGGGGCCTACAATGAGCAGTTCTTC. Encoded protein: CATREGTSGRGAYNEQFF. The chain carries TRBV15 and TRBJ2-1; the match to TRBD2 covers 14 bases. V trimming: 6 bases; J trimming: 2 bases; junction bases outside the gene matches: 9. Per germline, CDR1 LNHNV and CDR2 YYDKDF (reference sequence). The CDR3 covers 18 residues.

V and J are TRBV6-1 and TRBJ2-6; D not certain. CDR1 and CDR2 (germline): MNHNS, SASEGT. The germline V and J ends were trimmed by 2 bases and 0 bases, with 14 bases remaining between them. CDR3 length equals 18 residues. In nucleotides, the CDR3 is TGTGCCAGCAGTGAAATCCCCCTGGAGACCTCTGGGGCCAACGTCCTGACTTTC. Residues: CASSEIPLETSGANVLTF.

The V call is TRBV19, the J call TRBJ2-1; 7 positions agree with TRBD2. The junction had 16 bases not matched to a gene; V was cut back by 7 bases and J by 7 bases. CDR3 length: 16 residues. The germline gives CDR1 LNHDA, CDR2 SQIVND (reference sequence). CDR3 sequence reads: CASTPQTSAYRNEQFF. As DNA, the CDR3 is TGTGCCAGTACCCCCCAAACTAGCGCCTATAGGAATGAGCAGTTCTTC.

The chain links TRBV6-1 to TRBJ1-1; D gene ambiguous. The CDR3 is 13 residues long. The V gene's germline CDR1 is MNHNS and CDR2 SASEGT. V shed 3 bases and J shed 1 base, with 6 bases lying between them. The CDR3 DNA sequence: TGTGCCAGCAGTGATCACAGGAACACTGAAGCTTTCTTT. Protein sequence: CASSDHRNTEAFF.

The V and J genes are TRBV27 and TRBJ1-6, with 7 positions matching TRBD1. V dropped 6 bases and J dropped 9; count of bases not matched to a gene: 5. The length of the CDR3 is 13 residues. Germline V gene data show CDR1 as MNHEY and CDR2 as SMNVEV (reference sequence). This CDR3 reads CASSGTASSPLHF. The CDR3 DNA follows: TGTGCCAGCAGCGGGACAGCGAGTTCACCCCTCCACTTT.

About this clone itself: Other DNA sequences from this sample encode an identical CDR3 as well. The chain couples TRBV5-1 to TRBJ1-1; D gene unclear. Germline V CDR1 and CDR2: SGHRS, YFSETQ. V was clipped by 0 bases and J by 3 bases, with 6 bases between them. This CDR3 is 13 amino acids long. The CDR3 protein is CASSLVGDTEAFF. As DNA, the CDR3 is TGCGCCAGCAGCTTGGTGGGAGACACTGAAGCTTTCTTT.

V usage is TRBV5-6 and J usage is TRBJ1-4; D remains unclear. CDR1 and CDR2 from the germline V gene are SGHDT and YYEEEE. The V and J ends lost 0 bases and 11 bases respectively, with 8 bases between them. This CDR3 has 12 amino acids. The CDR3 coding sequence is TGTGCCAGCAGCTTGGGAACGGGGAAACTGTTTTTT. This gives the protein CASSLGTGKLFF.

On this clone itself: A read error may account for a junction end that differs from germline. The chain couples TRBV14 to TRBJ1-2, with unresolved D. The V gene's germline CDR1 is SGHDN and CDR2 FVKESK. The CDR3 contains 12 residues. The CDR3 sequence: CVSSLRGYGYTF. Written as DNA, the CDR3 is TGTGTCAGCAGCCTTCGGGGCTATGGCTACACCTTC.

This clone was picked up a small number of times. The chain recombines TRBV7-2 with TRBJ2-7; 7 nucleotides align to TRBD1. After removal of 3 bases from V and 7 bases from J, the junction contained 6 bases not matched to a gene. The CDR3 extends over 13 amino acids. Germline V gene data show CDR1 as SGHTA and CDR2 as FQGNSA. The CDR3 protein is CASSFGTALEQYF. For the CDR3, the DNA is TGTGCCAGCAGCTTCGGGACAGCCCTGGAGCAGTACTTC.

This clone was seen once. The same CDR3 also results from other DNA sequences found in this sample. The V and J genes are TRBV6-5 and TRBJ2-6; the D is unclear. Germline-derived CDR1 and CDR2 are MNHEY and SVGAGI. The CDR3 length is 13 residues. V was trimmed by 6 bases and J by 1 base, leaving 4 bases between them. CDR3 DNA: TGTGCCAGCAGAACATCTGGGGCCAACGTCCTGACTTTC. It translates to CASRTSGANVLTF.

This sequence joins TRBV4-1 and TRBJ1-4; 8 nucleotides align to TRBD1. V shed 0 bases, J shed 6 bases, and the junction held 3 bases outside the gene matches. Germline V gene lookup returns CDR1 MGHRA and CDR2 YSYEKL. This CDR3 region has 15 residues. The CDR3 here is CASSQDQGADEKLFF. The DNA of the CDR3 is TGCGCCAGCAGCCAAGATCAGGGGGCGGATGAAAAACTGTTTTTT.

The chain has TRBV29-1 and TRBJ1-1; D might be TRBD1 (6 bases). V lost 4 bases and J lost 1, with 10 bases in between. Per the germline V gene, CDR1 is SQVTM and CDR2 is ANQGSEA. This CDR3 has 13 residues. In DNA, the CDR3 is TGCAGCGTTGCGGGACACCCGAACACTGAAGCTTTCTTT. The encoded protein is CSVAGHPNTEAFF. The full variable domain, rest sourced from reference TRBV29-1 and TRBJ1-1, is SAVISQKPSRDICQRGTSLTIQCQVDSQVTMMFWYRQQPGQSLTLIATANQGSEATYESGFVIDKFPISRPNLTFSTLTVSNMSPEDSSIYLCSVAGHPNTEAFFGQGTRLTVV.

The chain has TRBV11-2 and TRBJ1-1, with D hard to call. The germline V and J ends were trimmed by 5 bases and 4 bases, with 17 bases remaining between them. The CDR3 length is 15 residues. Germline V gene lookup returns CDR1 SGHAT and CDR2 FQNNGV. As DNA, the CDR3 is TGTGCCAGCAGCCCTTTCCCTTTTAATTCCACTGAAGCTTTCTTT. It specifies CASSPFPFNSTEAFF.

The chain couples TRBV2 to TRBJ1-1; D gene unclear. Trimming left V 3 bases short and J 11 bases short, with 13 bases between. CDR1 and CDR2 (germline): SNHLY, FYNNEI. CDR3 length equals 12 residues. As DNA, the CDR3 is TGTGCCAGCAGTGAGGAATGGGGAAAGGCTTTCTTT. This encodes CASSEEWGKAFF.

The chain uses TRBV29-1 and TRBJ1-5, with a possible D match to TRBD1 (6 bases). V lost 4 bases to trimming and J lost 7 bases, with 14 bases between them. The CDR3 consists of 13 residues. Germline V CDR1 and CDR2: SQVTM, ANQGSEA. CDR3 nucleotide sequence: TGCAGCGTTGCCCGGGACATAGGACAGCCCCAGCATTTT. Amino acid sequence: CSVARDIGQPQHF.

This clone was observed a single time. The chain recombines TRBV6-1 with TRBJ1-1; D is possibly TRBD1 (5 bases). This CDR3 is 12 amino acids long. The V gene lost 3 bases and the J gene lost 5 bases, with 7 bases spanning the gap. Germline CDR1 MNHNS, CDR2 SASEGT. CDR3 region: CASSDAGTEAFF. The DNA for the CDR3 is TGTGCCAGCAGTGATGCAGGGACTGAAGCTTTCTTT.

The rearrangement links TRBV6-1 to TRBJ1-6; D unresolved. With 1 base removed from V and 0 bases from J, the gap between germline ends came to 7 bases. CDR3 length: 16 residues. In germline, CDR1 is MNHNS, CDR2 SASEGT. CDR3 protein: CASSEGSNSYNSPLHF. CDR3 DNA: TGTGCCAGCAGTGAAGGCTCCAACTCCTATAATTCACCCCTCCACTTT.

The chain couples TRBV3-1 (or the pseudogene TRBV3-2) to TRBJ2-5, with TRBD2 identical over 9 bases. The V gene end was trimmed by 0 bases and the J gene end by 9 bases; junction bases not matched to a gene: 2. The CDR3 sequence is 13 residues long. Germline V gives CDR1 LGHDT, CDR2 YNNKEL (reference sequence). CDR3 residues: CASSQEAGGSQYF. CDR3 bases: TGTGCCAGCAGCCAAGAGGCGGGGGGGTCCCAGTACTTC.

This clone was seen a handful of times. The rearrangement joins TRBV6-6 to TRBJ2-5; TRBD1 agrees at 9 bases. V lost 4 bases to trimming and J lost 5 bases; unmatched junction nucleotides: 5. Germline V lookup: CDR1 MNHNY, CDR2 SVGAGI (reference sequence). The CDR3 length is 14 residues. The CDR3 bases are TGTGCCAGCAGTTCGACAGGGGGAGGGGAGACCCAGTACTTC. Translated: CASSSTGGGETQYF.